Following are 20 T cell receptor beta chains from one sample sequenced in a study of blood T cell repertoires in COVID-19. Libraries were prepared by immunoSEQ multiplex PCR; TCRdb keeps only in-frame clonotypes and omits some of them. The sample holds 90,000 to 120,000 clones; more than 75% are singletons and the top ten take 2% to 2.5%. Sequencing was done on a sample of peripheral blood. The receptors were sampled from a human donor in a cohort sampled during active COVID-19.

The V gene is TRBV10-3, the J gene TRBJ2-7; tentatively, D is TRBD1 (5 bases). Germline V CDR1 and CDR2: ENHRY, SYGVKD. Trimming left V 7 bases short and J 1 base short, with 11 bases between. CDR3 length: 13 residues. CDR3 nucleotide sequence: TGTGCCATCAAGGACATCTTGTCCTACGAGCAGTACTTC. This encodes CAIKDILSYEQYF.

The J gene is TRBJ2-7, the V gene TRBV7-9; D unclear. Between the trimmed V and J ends, which lost 1 base and 4 bases, there was a span of 8 bases. CDR1 SEHNR and CDR2 FQNEAQ come from the germline V gene (reference sequence). This CDR3 spans 13 amino acids. The CDR3, as DNA: TGTGCCAGCAGCTTAGTCCCCGGTTACGAGCAGTACTTC. It specifies CASSLVPGYEQYF.

The rearrangement links TRBV7-9 to TRBJ2-2, with 8 bases identical to TRBD1. The CDR3 sequence is 14 residues long. V dropped 5 bases and J dropped 7; count of bases not matched to a gene: 6. Germline V gene sequence: CDR1 SEHNR, CDR2 FQNEAQ (reference sequence). In DNA, the CDR3 is TGTGCCAGCAGCCTGACAGGGGCGAGCGGGGAGCTGTTTTTT. This encodes CASSLTGASGELFF.

This clone was seen a handful of times. In DNA, the CDR3 is TGTGCCAGCAGCTTGGAGAGCTATAGCACAGATACGCAGTATTTT. Amino acids: CASSLESYSTDTQYF. The J gene is TRBJ2-3, the V gene TRBV5-6, with D uncertain. This CDR3 has 15 residues. V was pared by 0 bases and J by 0 bases, with 8 bases between. CDR1 and CDR2 from the germline V gene are SGHDT and YYEEEE.

This chain joins TRBV19 and TRBJ1-5; D call uncertain. The CDR3 has 11 amino acids. Between the trimmed V and J ends, which lost 3 bases and 9 bases, there was a span of 6 bases. The germline CDR1 and CDR2 sequences are LNHDA and SQIVND (reference sequence). The chain's CDR3 is CASSMGWPQHF. CDR3 DNA sequence: TGTGCCAGTAGTATGGGCTGGCCCCAGCATTTT.

The rearrangement links TRBV28 to TRBJ2-4; 9 positions agree with TRBD1. The CDR3 runs 19 residues. Germline values: CDR1 MDHEN, CDR2 SYDVKM. The ends lost 7 bases at V and 0 bases at J; junction bases unmatched: 16. The CDR3 coding sequence is TGTGCCAGCAAAAAAATTACAGGGGGCCACCTCCTAGCCAAAAACATTCAGTACTTC. As protein: CASKKITGGHLLAKNIQYF.

This rearrangement joins TRBV28 to TRBJ1-5; D gene ambiguous. Trimming stripped 5 bases from V and 7 bases from J, with 18 bases between. The CDR3 has 15 amino acids. CDR1 MDHEN and CDR2 SYDVKM come from the germline V gene. CDR3 DNA: TGTGCCAGCAGTGCTACGAGGGCCGGAGAACAGCCCCAGCATTTT. It codes for CASSATRAGEQPQHF.

The V gene is TRBV18, the J gene TRBJ2-1; 13 nucleotides line up with TRBD2. The trim removed 6 bases at V and 5 bases at J, leaving 4 bases unmatched. The germline V gene has CDR1 KGHSH and CDR2 LQKENI. The CDR3 extends over 15 amino acids. Here the CDR3 DNA reads TGTGCCAGCTCCCGCGGGACTAGCGGGGACAATGAGCAGTTCTTC. Translated, it gives CASSRGTSGDNEQFF.

V is TRBV5-1 and J is TRBJ2-5; TRBD2 matches 15 bases. Germline CDR1 SGHRS, CDR2 YFSETQ. This CDR3 has 16 residues. The V and J ends lost 1 base and 7 bases, in that order; junction bases with no gene match: 5. This chain's CDR3 is CASSLSPGLAGGTQYF. As DNA, the CDR3 is TGCGCCAGCAGCTTGAGCCCGGGACTAGCGGGGGGGACCCAGTACTTC.

The chain carries TRBV4-2 and TRBJ2-1, with a possible D match to TRBD2 (6 bases). CDR1 LGHNA and CDR2 YNFKEQ come from the germline V gene. Trimming left V 3 bases short and J 2 bases short, with 17 bases between. The CDR3 sequence is 17 residues long. The CDR3 protein is CASSQNWRDSTYNEQFF. The CDR3 region has the DNA TGTGCCAGCAGCCAGAATTGGCGGGACTCAACCTACAATGAGCAGTTCTTC.

This clone was picked up a small number of times. The V call is TRBV5-1, the J call TRBJ2-2, with a possible D match to TRBD2 (5 bases). Germline CDR1 is SGHRS and CDR2 is YFSETQ. Trimming removed 1 base from V and 1 base from J, with 8 bases in between. CDR3 length: 15 amino acids. DNA of the CDR3: TGCGCCAGCAGCTTGAGGGCGGGGAACACCGGGGAGCTGTTTTTT. Residues: CASSLRAGNTGELFF. Using reference TRBV5-1 and TRBJ2-2 for the parts outside the CDR3, the full variable domain is KAGVTQTPRYLIKTRGQQVTLSCSPISGHRSVSWYQQTPGQGLQFLFEYFSETQRNKGNFPGRFSGRQFSNSRSEMNVSTLELGDSALYLCASSLRAGNTGELFFGEGSRLTVL.

The chain recombines TRBV15 with TRBJ2-4; D ambiguous. V was cut by 7 bases and J by 0 bases, with 7 bases left in between. Germline V gene data show CDR1 as LNHNV and CDR2 as YYDKDF (reference sequence). The CDR3 runs to 13 residues. CDR3 residues: CATKELAKNIQYF. In DNA form, the CDR3 reads TGTGCCACCAAGGAGCTAGCCAAAAACATTCAGTACTTC. The full variable domain, completed using reference TRBV15 and TRBJ2-4, is DAMVIQNPRYQVTQFGKPVTLSCSQTLNHNVMYWYQQKSSQAPKLLFHYYDKDFNNEADTPDNFQSRRPNTSFCFLDIRSPGLGDTAMYLCATKELAKNIQYFGAGTRLSVL.

This clone was seen more than once but under ten times. The chain has TRBV28 and TRBJ1-5; 12 nucleotides align to TRBD1. Per germline, CDR1 MDHEN and CDR2 SYDVKM. The CDR3 is 16 amino acids. V shed 5 bases and J 7 bases; nucleotides not matched to a gene: 9. CDR3 DNA: TGTGCCAGCAGTATGAGCGGGACAGGGGGCATCCAGCCCCAGCATTTT. It encodes CASSMSGTGGIQPQHF.

The chain links TRBV24-1 to TRBJ1-3; D ambiguous. Trimming cost V 2 bases and J 0 bases, with 10 bases left between them. The CDR3 totals 16 residues. In germline, CDR1 is KGHDR, CDR2 SFDVKD. This chain's CDR3 is CATSDSGKGSGNTIYF. CDR3 sequence (DNA): TGTGCCACCAGTGATTCCGGGAAGGGCTCTGGAAACACCATATATTTT.

The CDR3 loop reads CASSFTGLSSYNEQFF. In DNA, the CDR3 is TGTGCCAGCAGTTTTACGGGACTAAGCTCCTACAATGAGCAGTTCTTC. V gene TRBV28 combines with J gene TRBJ2-1, with 7 bases fitting TRBD2. The CDR3 extends over 16 amino acids. The V gene's germline CDR1 is MDHEN and CDR2 SYDVKM. With V trimmed by 3 bases and J by 0 bases, 5 bases remained unmatched.

The V and J genes are TRBV2 and TRBJ2-1; 13 bases agree with TRBD2. The CDR3 has 15 residues. V gave up 6 bases and J gave up 5 bases; unmatched junction bases: 4. CDR1 is SNHLY, CDR2 FYNNEI, per germline. The CDR3 region is CASRLAGGLNNEQFF. The CDR3 DNA follows: TGTGCCAGCAGACTAGCGGGAGGGCTAAACAATGAGCAGTTCTTC.

DNA for the CDR3: TGTGCCAGCAGCCCAGACAGGGCCAACGTCCTGACTTTC. This encodes CASSPDRANVLTF. The chain employs TRBV12-3 or TRBV12-4 and TRBJ2-6; D gene uncertain. V was trimmed by 6 bases and J by 5 bases, leaving 8 bases between them. The CDR3 has 13 residues.

The rearrangement links TRBV5-1 to TRBJ2-7; 7 nucleotides agree with TRBD1. Germline V gene data show CDR1 as SGHRS and CDR2 as YFSETQ. This CDR3 is 16 amino acids long. The trim removed 0 bases at V and 4 bases at J, leaving 10 bases unmatched. The CDR3 region is CASSLARDSSYYEQYF. CDR3 bases: TGCGCCAGCAGCTTGGCCCGGGACAGCTCTTATTACGAGCAGTACTTC.

This chain links TRBV5-1 with TRBJ2-1; the D is unclear. V gave up 0 bases and J gave up 2 bases, with 12 bases separating them. The CDR3 spans 16 residues. Germline lookup yields CDR1 SGHRS and CDR2 YFSETQ. The CDR3 nucleotides read TGCGCCAGCAGCTTGGTCCCCTCCCCGGCCTACAATGAGCAGTTCTTC. Translating gives CASSLVPSPAYNEQFF. Combining the CDR3 with reference TRBV5-1 and TRBJ2-1 gives the whole variable domain KAGVTQTPRYLIKTRGQQVTLSCSPISGHRSVSWYQQTPGQGLQFLFEYFSETQRNKGNFPGRFSGRQFSNSRSEMNVSTLELGDSALYLCASSLVPSPAYNEQFFGPGTRLTVL.

This chain uses TRBV27 with TRBJ1-6; 12 nucleotides agree with TRBD1. CDR3 size: 15 residues. The junction had 8 bases not matched to a gene; V was cut back by 5 bases and J by 12 bases. Germline CDR1 is MNHEY and CDR2 is SMNVEV (reference sequence). In DNA, the CDR3 is TGTGCCAGCAGTGTCCGGGACAGGGGGCGCGAACCCCTCCACTTT. Its translation is CASSVRDRGREPLHF.